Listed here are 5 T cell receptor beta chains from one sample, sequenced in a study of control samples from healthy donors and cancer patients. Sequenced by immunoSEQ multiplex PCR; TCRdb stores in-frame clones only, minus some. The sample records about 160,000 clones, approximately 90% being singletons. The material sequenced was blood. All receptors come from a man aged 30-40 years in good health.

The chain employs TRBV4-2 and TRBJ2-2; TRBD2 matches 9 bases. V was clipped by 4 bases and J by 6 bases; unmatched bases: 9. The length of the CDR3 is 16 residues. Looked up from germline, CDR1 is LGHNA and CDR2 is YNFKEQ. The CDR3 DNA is TGTGCCAGCAGCCCCACCGGCCAGCGGGGGGCCGGGGAGCTGTTTTTT. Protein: CASSPTGQRGAGELFF.

For the CDR3, the DNA is TGTGCCAGCAGCTTCCCCCCAGATACGCAGTATTTT. Translated: CASSFPPDTQYF. This sequence joins TRBV5-6 and TRBJ2-3; D unresolved. The germline V and J ends were trimmed by 2 bases and 4 bases, with 5 bases remaining between them. Germline assignment: CDR1 SGHDT and CDR2 YYEEEE. The CDR3 has 12 amino acids.

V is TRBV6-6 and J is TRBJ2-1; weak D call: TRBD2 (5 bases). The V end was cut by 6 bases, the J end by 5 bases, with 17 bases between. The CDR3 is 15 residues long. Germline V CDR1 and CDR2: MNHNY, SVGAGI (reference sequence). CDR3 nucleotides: TGTGCCAGCAGCCCACTTGCGGCCGGGAACAATGAGCAGTTCTTC. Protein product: CASSPLAAGNNEQFF.

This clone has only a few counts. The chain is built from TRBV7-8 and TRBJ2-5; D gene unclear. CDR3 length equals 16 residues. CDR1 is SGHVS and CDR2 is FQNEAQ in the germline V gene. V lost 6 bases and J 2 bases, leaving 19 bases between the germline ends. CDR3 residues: CASRPVVLNYQETQYF. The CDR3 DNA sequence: TGTGCCAGCAGGCCGGTGGTACTCAATTATCAAGAGACCCAGTACTTC. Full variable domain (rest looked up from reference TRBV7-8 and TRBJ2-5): GAGVSQSPRYKVAKRGQDVALRCDPISGHVSLFWYQQALGQGPEFLTYFQNEAQLDKSGLPSDRFFAERPEGSVSTLKIQRTQQEDSAVYLCASRPVVLNYQETQYFGPGTRLLVL.

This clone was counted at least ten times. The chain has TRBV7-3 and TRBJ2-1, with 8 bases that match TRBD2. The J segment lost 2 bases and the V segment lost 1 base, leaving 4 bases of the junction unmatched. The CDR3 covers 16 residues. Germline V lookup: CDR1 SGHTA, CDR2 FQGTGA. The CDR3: CASSLMAGGTYNEQFF. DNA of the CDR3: TGTGCCAGCAGCTTAATGGCGGGGGGTACCTACAATGAGCAGTTCTTC.